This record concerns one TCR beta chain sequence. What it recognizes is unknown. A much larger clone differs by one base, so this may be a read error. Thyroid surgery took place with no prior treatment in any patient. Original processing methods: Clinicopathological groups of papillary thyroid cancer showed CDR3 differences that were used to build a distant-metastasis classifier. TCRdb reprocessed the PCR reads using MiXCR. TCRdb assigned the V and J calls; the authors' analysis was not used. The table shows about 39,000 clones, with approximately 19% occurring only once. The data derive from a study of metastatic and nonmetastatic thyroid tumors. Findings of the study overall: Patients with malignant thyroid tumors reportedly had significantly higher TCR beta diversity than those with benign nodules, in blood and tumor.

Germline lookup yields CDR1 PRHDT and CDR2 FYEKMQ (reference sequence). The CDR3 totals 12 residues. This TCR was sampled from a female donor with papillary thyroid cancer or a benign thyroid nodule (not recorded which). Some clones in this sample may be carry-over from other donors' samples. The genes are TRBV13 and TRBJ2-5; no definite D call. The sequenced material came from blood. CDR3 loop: CAISLERQTQYF. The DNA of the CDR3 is TGTGCCATCAGCTTAGAGCGACAGACCCAGTACTTC.